A selection of T cell receptor beta chains follows, all from one sample in a study of cytomegalovirus exposure and HLA in healthy donors. The method was immunoSEQ multiplex PCR; TCRdb's version includes in-frame clones alone and lacks a portion of them. The repertoire holds approximately 110,000 clones, around nine tenths seen once, with more than 2% in the top ten. The specimen sequenced was PBMCs. All receptors derive from a woman under 30 in good health and CMV-seronegative. Each CDR3 is given with its conserved first and last residue. The D gene is left open where the match is weak. Some rows mark clone size as missing; the rest say once, few, many or name a class of expanded clone.

J gene,V gene,D gene,clone size,CDR3 DNA,CDR3 protein
TRBJ1-3,TRBV5-4,NA,once,TGTGCCAGCAGCTTGTCGAGCCCAGGAAACACCATATATTTT,CASSLSSPGNTIYF
TRBJ2-1,TRBV21-1,NA,few,TGTGCCAGATGGGACTTGAATGAGCAGTTCTTC,CARWDLNEQFF
TRBJ2-7,TRBV6-5,TRBD2,NA,TGTGCCAGCAAAAAAAGGCTAGCGGGAGTGGAAGAGCAGTACTTC,CASKKRLAGVEEQYF
TRBJ1-2,TRBV28,NA,NA,TGTGCCAGTTCCCCCCCCAGAAACTATGGCTACACCTTC,CASSPPRNYGYTF
TRBJ2-2,TRBV18,NA,NA,TGTGCCAGCTCACCATCCTGGGGCAACACCGGGGAGCTGTTTTTT,CASSPSWGNTGELFF
TRBJ1-1,TRBV5-1,NA,NA,TGCGCCAGCACTCCCTCCGACAGGCAGAACACTGAAGCTTTCTTT,CASTPSDRQNTEAFF
TRBJ2-2,TRBV6-6,NA,once,TGTGCCAGCAGTCCCCAGGGGCGACGGAACACCGGGGAGCTGTTTTTT,CASSPQGRRNTGELFF
TRBJ1-5,TRBV27,TRBD1,NA,TGTGCCAGCAGTCCCCCCCGGGACAGGGAAGGCGATCAGCCCCAGCATTTT,CASSPPRDREGDQPQHF
TRBJ2-1,TRBV29-1,NA,NA,TGCAGCGGGGCCTCCGGGACAAGACACAATGAGCAGTTCTTC,CSGASGTRHNEQFF
TRBJ2-7,TRBV14,TRBD2,NA,TGTGCCAGCAGCGCTCACTTGACTAGCGGGAGGCGCTACGACGAGCAGTACTTC,CASSAHLTSGRRYDEQYF
TRBJ2-5,TRBV7-2,TRBD2,NA,TGTGCCAGCAGTCATCTAGCGGGGGAAGGGGAGACCCAGTACTTC,CASSHLAGEGETQYF
TRBJ2-7,TRBV27,TRBD1,NA,TGTGCCAGCAGTTTATCGATAAGGACAGGCAAGTTCTTC,CASSLSIRTGKFF
TRBJ1-1,TRBV29-1,NA,once,TGCAGCGTTGACCCCAAATTACCGGGACAACACCTCATGAACACTGAAGCTTTCTTT,CSVDPKLPGQHLMNTEAFF
TRBJ2-3,TRBV29-1,TRBD1,NA,TGCAGCGTTACGCAGGGGGCAGGTACGCAGTATTTT,CSVTQGAGTQYF
TRBJ2-7,TRBV11-2,TRBD2,NA,TGTGCCAGCAGCTTAGATCCTCCGCGGGAGGTCTCCTACGAGCAGTACTTC,CASSLDPPREVSYEQYF
TRBJ1-6,TRBV5-4,NA,NA,TGTGCCAGCAGCCCAGATAATTCACCCCTCCACTTT,CASSPDNSPLHF
TRBJ2-7,TRBV5-1,NA,NA,TGCGCCAGCAGCTTGGGCGGAACCTTATCCGGGGGCGAGCAGTACTTC,CASSLGGTLSGGEQYF
TRBJ2-2,TRBV27,TRBD2,NA,TGTGCCAGCAGTTTTGCGGTAGCGGGAGGTCACGGGGAGCTGTTTTTT,CASSFAVAGGHGELFF
TRBJ1-3,TRBV28,NA,NA,TGTGCCAGCAGTATGGGGGGGGACGTAGACACCATATATTTT,CASSMGGDVDTIYF
TRBJ1-1,TRBV18,NA,NA,TGTGCCAGCTCACGGTTAGCGGGGGGGAAGGCGACAGGCACTGAAGCTTTCTTT,CASSRLAGGKATGTEAFF
TRBJ2-1,TRBV19,TRBD2,NA,TGTGCCAGTAGTGCACAAACCGCGGGGGGAGGATCCTACAATGAGCAGTTCTTC,CASSAQTAGGGSYNEQFF
TRBJ2-2,TRBV28,NA,NA,TGTGCCAGCAGTGGGGGGGACAACCTGAACACCGGGGAGCTGTTTTTT,CASSGGDNLNTGELFF
TRBJ1-1,TRBV7-9,TRBD1,NA,TGTGCCAGCAGCTTACAGCAGGGGGGCACTGAAGCTTTCTTT,CASSLQQGGTEAFF
TRBJ2-7,TRBV29-1,NA,NA,TGCAGCGTTGAAGGCAGGGGCCTACGGCAGTACTTC,CSVEGRGLRQYF
TRBJ1-1,TRBV4-3,NA,NA,TGCGCCAGCAGCCGGACTTTAGACAGGGAAGCTTTCTTT,CASSRTLDREAFF
TRBJ1-4,TRBV28,TRBD1,once,TGTGCCAGTAGGACAGGGGGCACTAATGAAAAACTGTTTTTT,CASRTGGTNEKLFF
TRBJ2-5,TRBV5-1,TRBD2,NA,TGCGCCAGCAGTTTGGTAGCGGGGGGTGCGGAGACCCAGTACTTC,CASSLVAGGAETQYF
TRBJ2-7,TRBV28,NA,NA,TGTGCCAGCAGTCGGAAGAGGCCAGCCCTAGACTACGAGCAGTACTTC,CASSRKRPALDYEQYF
TRBJ2-7,TRBV28,TRBD1,NA,TGTGCCAGCAGTTTACGCATCTCCGACAGGGGAGACTACGAGCAGTACTTC,CASSLRISDRGDYEQYF